This T cell receptor beta chain was captured in a study of healthy donors' naive CD4 and CD8 T cells. The overall study: All functional IMGT TCR alpha variants were covered by new primers.

CDR3 size: 14 residues. The J segment lost 8 bases and the V segment lost 6 bases, leaving 10 bases of the junction unmatched. CDR1 is SEHNR and CDR2 is FQNEAQ in the germline V gene (reference sequence). A linear amplification protocol produced the TCR libraries from about 510 ng of total RNA. In TCRdb, the reads were re-called with MiXCR into one record per CDR3 protein. The sample yields approximately 180,000 distinct CDR3 sequences, 65% to 80% seen once. This receptor was taken from a pool of human donors in good health; the sample pools cells from several healthy donors. The genes are TRBV7-9 and TRBJ2-3; the match to TRBD2 covers 8 bases. Sequenced material: naive CD4+ and CD8+ T cells sorted from blood, pooled from several donors. The CDR3 DNA reads TGTGCCAGCAGGAAACCGGGACTAGTTCTTACGCAGTATTTT. The encoded protein is CASRKPGLVLTQYF. The full variable domain, with the rest looked up from reference TRBV7-9 and TRBJ2-3, is DTGVSQNPRHKITKRGQNVTFRCDPISEHNRLYWYRQTLGQGPEFLTYFQNEAQLEKSRLLSDRFSAERPKGSFSTLEIQRTEQGDSAMYLCASRKPGLVLTQYFGPGTRLTVL.